The 12 T cell receptor beta chains listed next were all sequenced from one sample in a study of CD8+CD57+ T cells in acquired aplastic anemia (dated by TCRdb to about 2018). What the work shows at the level of the full study, not this receptor alone: In patients, diversity was lower in CD8+CD57+ cells than in the total CD4+ and CD8+ cell pools.

The patients picked for sequencing were ones in whom flow cytometry had shown an expansion of CD8+CD57+ cells. The data were produced on an Illumina HiSeq 2000. Genomic DNA served as template for TCR beta VDJ combination and CDR3 sequence profiling. The public sequencing data were trimmed at Q25 with fastp and processed into clonotypes with MiXCR by TCRdb, which kept only in-frame beta chains. Identical CDR3 protein sequences are pooled into one entry, listed with their most common genes and DNA. The sample has roughly 17,000 distinct CDR3 sequences on record, less than 45% of them singletons. The ten largest make up around 86% of the sample. The antigens these receptors bind are not known. The sequencing sample was made of CD8+CD57+ T cells sorted from PBMCs. The cell subset or site label here, explained by the study, means: bead-enriched CD8+CD57+ effector memory T cells from SAA patients. The receptors come from a human donor with aplastic anemia.

Of note for this clonotype: A much more abundant neighbour one base away suggests this may be a read error. V is TRBV7-6 and J is TRBJ2-7, with D perhaps TRBD1 (6 bases). The CDR3 runs 12 residues. Germline V gene data show CDR1 as SGHVS and CDR2 as FNYEAQ. The CDR3 region is CASSSTGYGQYF. Here the CDR3 DNA reads TGTGCCAGCAGCTCTACAGGGTACGGGCAGTACTTC.

This clonotype was seen more than once but under ten times. The rearrangement joins TRBV7-6 to TRBJ1-5, with D hard to call. The germline V gene encodes CDR1 SGHVS and CDR2 FNYEAQ. V lost 5 bases to trimming and J lost 4 bases, with 9 bases between them. CDR3 length: 13 amino acids. The DNA for the CDR3 is TGTGCCAGCAGCCGAGAGAGAAATCAGCCCCAGCATTTT. This gives the protein CASSRERNQPQHF.

The genes are TRBV6-5 and TRBJ2-1; no clear D gene. V was shortened by 0 bases and J by 6 bases, with 15 bases between the two germline ends. Per germline, CDR1 MNHEY and CDR2 SVGAGI. The CDR3 is 16 amino acids. The CDR3 DNA sequence: TGTGCCAGCAGTTACTCGAGGTTGCTCGGTCCCAATGAGCAGTTCTTC. This gives the protein CASSYSRLLGPNEQFF.

About this clonotype: The junction does not match germline at one end; this may be a read error. V and J are TRBV7-1 and TRBJ2-7; TRBD2 matches at 7 bases. TRBV7-1 counts as an open reading frame of uncertain function. The CDR3 is 15 residues long. Here the CDR3 reads CPSSSARGTSYEQYF. The CDR3 DNA is TGTCCCAGCAGCTCAGCGCGGGGGACGTCCTACGAGCAGTACTTC.

With respect to this clonotype: The junction departs from the called germline gene at one end, perhaps through a read error. The V call is TRBV20-1, the J call TRBJ2-3; the D is unclear. This CDR3 has 15 residues. Germline V gene data show CDR1 as DFQATT and CDR2 as SNEGSKA (reference sequence). The CDR3 sequence is CSARDYKAGTDTQYF. The DNA of the CDR3 is TGTAGTGCTAGAGATTATAAAGCTGGCACAGATACGCAGTATTTT.

This clonotype occurred many times. The chain carries TRBV6-4 and TRBJ2-3, with 11 bases that match TRBD2. Losses at the gene ends were 3 bases for V and 1 base for J; bases not matched to a gene: 0. Germline lookup yields CDR1 MRHNA and CDR2 SNTAGT. This CDR3 comprises 15 residues. The CDR3 here is CASSEGLAGTDTQYF. In nucleotides, the CDR3 is TGTGCCAGCAGTGAGGGACTAGCGGGCACAGATACGCAGTATTTT.

Remarks on this clonotype: The final CDR3 position lacks the conserved phenylalanine or tryptophan, pointing to a likely read error. The DNA is left out, because the CDR3 cannot be placed on it with certainty; the CDR3 is given as TCRdb lists it. The chain is built from TRBV5-1 and TRBJ2-7; the table calls TRBD1, which could not be checked here. Germline CDR1 and CDR2: SGHRS and YFSETQ. Termini included, the CDR3 measures 15 amino acids. The CDR3 spells CASSSMRGTSYERCS.

At least ten counts were recorded for this clonotype. The V gene is TRBV7-7, the J gene TRBJ2-1, with D perhaps matching TRBD1 or TRBD2 (6 bases each). The CDR3 consists of 15 residues. V was cut by 4 bases and J by 5 bases, with 15 bases left in between. The germline V gene encodes CDR1 SSHAT and CDR2 FNYEAQ (reference sequence). In nucleotides, the CDR3 is TGTGCCAGCAGCTCAGACCGGGGGCTCCACAATGAGCAGTTCTTC. Translation gives CASSSDRGLHNEQFF.

The chain is built from TRBV7-8 and TRBJ2-7; D is uncertain. Germline CDR1 SGHVS, CDR2 FQNEAQ. Trimming cost V 5 bases and J 4 bases, with 9 bases left between them. The CDR3 sequence is 12 residues long. CDR3 protein: CASSQVGYEQYF. Here the CDR3 DNA reads TGTGCCAGCAGCCAAGTCGGTTACGAGCAGTACTTC. Combining the CDR3 with reference TRBV7-8 and TRBJ2-7 gives the whole variable domain GAGVSQSPRYKVAKRGQDVALRCDPISGHVSLFWYQQALGQGPEFLTYFQNEAQLDKSGLPSDRFFAERPEGSVSTLKIQRTQQEDSAVYLCASSQVGYEQYFGPGTRLTVT.

The V call is TRBV20-1, the J call TRBJ1-1; D not certain. The CDR3 runs 12 residues. Germline V gene data show CDR1 as DFQATT and CDR2 as SNEGSKA (reference sequence). V was clipped by 7 bases and J by 3 bases, with 12 bases between them. The CDR3 region has the DNA TGCAGTGTCCAGAGCGAGGACACTGAAGCTTTCTTT. It encodes CSVQSEDTEAFF.

This clonotype was counted ten times or more. The V and J genes are TRBV25-1 and TRBJ1-6; D remains ambiguous. CDR1 is MGHDK and CDR2 is SYGVNS in the germline V gene. Trimming left V 1 base short and J 6 bases short, with 4 bases between. The CDR3 runs to 13 residues. The CDR3 DNA reads TGTGCCAGCAGTGAATTTGGTAATTCACCCCTCCACTTT. Translated: CASSEFGNSPLHF. Full variable domain (remainder filled in from reference TRBV25-1 and TRBJ1-6): EADIYQTPRYLVIGTGKKITLECSQTMGHDKMYWYQQDPGMELHLIHYSYGVNSTEKGDLSSESTVSRIRTEHFPLTLESARPSHTSQYLCASSEFGNSPLHFGNGTRLTVT.

This chain connects TRBV11-2 to TRBJ2-3; TRBD1 matches 10 bases. In germline, CDR1 is SGHAT, CDR2 FQNNGV. This CDR3 is built from 18 residues. The V segment lost 2 bases and the J segment 1 base; nucleotides outside the gene matches: 9. CDR3 sequence (DNA): TGTGCCAGCAGCTTACCCATTTCCGGGACAGGGGGCACAGATACGCAGTATTTT. This gives the protein CASSLPISGTGGTDTQYF.